The present entry profiles one TCR beta chain with its context. The antigen it recognizes is unknown. It has no much larger one-base neighbor in the sample; base qualities were not kept. The source of the sample is a study of CD8+ T cells in alopecia areata (dated by TCRdb to about 2018). Regarding the research as a whole: To study T cell clonal expansion in alopecia areata, the researchers applied high-throughput TCRbeta sequencing to both the C3H/HeJ mouse model and human patients. On the human side, TCRbeta sequencing was run on scalp tissue and on sorted CD4+ and CD8+ peripheral blood T cells from healthy controls and from alopecia areata patients with either patchy or totalis/universalis disease. Scalp clonality was compared among normal scalp (n=4), patchy alopecia areata scalp (n=8), and alopecia totalis/universalis scalp (n=8). TCRbeta CDR3 regions were amplified by immunoSEQ multiplex PCR with 35 Vbeta forward and 13 Jbeta reverse primers. RNA came from the PAXgene miRNA kit for fixed scalp, the miRNeasy kit for PBMCs, and the RNeasy kit for mouse skin.

The library relied on the immunoSEQ multiplex PCR assay. For TCR sequencing, RNA was extracted from every sample and reverse transcribed into cDNA to serve as template. First-strand cDNA was synthesized with SuperScript III using a 2:1 mix of oligo-dT and random hexamers. Amplification bias was assessed with a synthetic immune receptor repertoire, and residual bias was removed computationally. The original pipeline was this. After raw reads were preprocessed to remove errors, the CDR3 was defined following IMGT conventions as running from the conserved cysteine to phenylalanine. Clonality was computed as 1 minus the Shannon entropy, with the entropy normalized by log2 of the number of productive unique TCRs. Scalp TCRbeta sequences were cross-referenced with sorted blood CD4 and CD8 repertoires so that the CD4 or CD8 identity of scalp clones could be inferred. As stored in TCRdb, this immuneACCESS dataset retains in-frame rearrangements with V and J assigned. A fraction of the clones does not appear; measured against another copy, unresolved V genes explain less than half of the discrepancy, and the remainder lacks a known reason. The V and J calls and clone size were taken over from that table, and D and trimming were inferred from the DNA. For this sample there are roughly 150,000 clones; roughly 50% appear just once. Approximately 4.8% of the sample comes from the top ten.

PBMCs were isolated by density centrifugation and stained for CD3, CD4 and CD8, after which CD4+ and CD8+ T cells were sorted on a FACSAria. Unaffected controls provided scalp biopsies and blood samples. Overall study outcomes, separate from this receptor: Shared TCR sequences between patients were less evident than in mice, which may be partly attributable to HLA diversity in the patient population. Resident alphabeta T cells in normal human skin are also sequenced, complicating scalp TCR repertoire analysis, unlike mouse skin dominated by gammadelta T cells. Higher clonality and more expanded CD8+ clones were observed in lesional scalp than in normal scalp, particularly in alopecia totalis/universalis, a finding suggestive of antigenic drive.

Trimming leaves V shorter by 4 bases and J shorter by 4 bases, with the junction holding 7 bases beyond the gene matches. Its CDR3 holds 14 amino acids, cysteine through phenylalanine. Only the CDR3 region is kept as DNA, spanning 42 bases read in frame from base 1. Taken from the germline V gene, the CDR1 and CDR2 loops are SQVTM and ANQGSEA. Material: CD4+ T cells sorted from blood. The V gene is TRBV29-1 and the J gene is TRBJ1-2; TRBD1 fits 9 bases in the junction. The origin of this receptor is a human donor in good health. The nucleotide sequence is given as TGCAGCGTTGGGGGGACAGGGAAGGGCTATGGCTACACCTTC. This is translated as CSVGGTGKGYGYTF.